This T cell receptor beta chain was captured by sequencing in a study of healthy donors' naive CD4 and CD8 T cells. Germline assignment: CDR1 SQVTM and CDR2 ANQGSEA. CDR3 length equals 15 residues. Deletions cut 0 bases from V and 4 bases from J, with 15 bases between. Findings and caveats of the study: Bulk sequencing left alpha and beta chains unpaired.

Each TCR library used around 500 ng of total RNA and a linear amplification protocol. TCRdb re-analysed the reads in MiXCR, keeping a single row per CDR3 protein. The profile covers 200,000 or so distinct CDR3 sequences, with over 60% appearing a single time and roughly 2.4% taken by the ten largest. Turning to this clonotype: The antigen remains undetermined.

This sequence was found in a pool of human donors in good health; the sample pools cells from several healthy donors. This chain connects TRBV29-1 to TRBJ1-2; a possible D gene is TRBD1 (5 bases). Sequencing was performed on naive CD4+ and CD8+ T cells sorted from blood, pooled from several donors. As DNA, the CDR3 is TGCAGCGTTGAAGACGGGGAAGGGGTGGCCTATGGCTACACCTTC. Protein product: CSVEDGEGVAYGYTF.